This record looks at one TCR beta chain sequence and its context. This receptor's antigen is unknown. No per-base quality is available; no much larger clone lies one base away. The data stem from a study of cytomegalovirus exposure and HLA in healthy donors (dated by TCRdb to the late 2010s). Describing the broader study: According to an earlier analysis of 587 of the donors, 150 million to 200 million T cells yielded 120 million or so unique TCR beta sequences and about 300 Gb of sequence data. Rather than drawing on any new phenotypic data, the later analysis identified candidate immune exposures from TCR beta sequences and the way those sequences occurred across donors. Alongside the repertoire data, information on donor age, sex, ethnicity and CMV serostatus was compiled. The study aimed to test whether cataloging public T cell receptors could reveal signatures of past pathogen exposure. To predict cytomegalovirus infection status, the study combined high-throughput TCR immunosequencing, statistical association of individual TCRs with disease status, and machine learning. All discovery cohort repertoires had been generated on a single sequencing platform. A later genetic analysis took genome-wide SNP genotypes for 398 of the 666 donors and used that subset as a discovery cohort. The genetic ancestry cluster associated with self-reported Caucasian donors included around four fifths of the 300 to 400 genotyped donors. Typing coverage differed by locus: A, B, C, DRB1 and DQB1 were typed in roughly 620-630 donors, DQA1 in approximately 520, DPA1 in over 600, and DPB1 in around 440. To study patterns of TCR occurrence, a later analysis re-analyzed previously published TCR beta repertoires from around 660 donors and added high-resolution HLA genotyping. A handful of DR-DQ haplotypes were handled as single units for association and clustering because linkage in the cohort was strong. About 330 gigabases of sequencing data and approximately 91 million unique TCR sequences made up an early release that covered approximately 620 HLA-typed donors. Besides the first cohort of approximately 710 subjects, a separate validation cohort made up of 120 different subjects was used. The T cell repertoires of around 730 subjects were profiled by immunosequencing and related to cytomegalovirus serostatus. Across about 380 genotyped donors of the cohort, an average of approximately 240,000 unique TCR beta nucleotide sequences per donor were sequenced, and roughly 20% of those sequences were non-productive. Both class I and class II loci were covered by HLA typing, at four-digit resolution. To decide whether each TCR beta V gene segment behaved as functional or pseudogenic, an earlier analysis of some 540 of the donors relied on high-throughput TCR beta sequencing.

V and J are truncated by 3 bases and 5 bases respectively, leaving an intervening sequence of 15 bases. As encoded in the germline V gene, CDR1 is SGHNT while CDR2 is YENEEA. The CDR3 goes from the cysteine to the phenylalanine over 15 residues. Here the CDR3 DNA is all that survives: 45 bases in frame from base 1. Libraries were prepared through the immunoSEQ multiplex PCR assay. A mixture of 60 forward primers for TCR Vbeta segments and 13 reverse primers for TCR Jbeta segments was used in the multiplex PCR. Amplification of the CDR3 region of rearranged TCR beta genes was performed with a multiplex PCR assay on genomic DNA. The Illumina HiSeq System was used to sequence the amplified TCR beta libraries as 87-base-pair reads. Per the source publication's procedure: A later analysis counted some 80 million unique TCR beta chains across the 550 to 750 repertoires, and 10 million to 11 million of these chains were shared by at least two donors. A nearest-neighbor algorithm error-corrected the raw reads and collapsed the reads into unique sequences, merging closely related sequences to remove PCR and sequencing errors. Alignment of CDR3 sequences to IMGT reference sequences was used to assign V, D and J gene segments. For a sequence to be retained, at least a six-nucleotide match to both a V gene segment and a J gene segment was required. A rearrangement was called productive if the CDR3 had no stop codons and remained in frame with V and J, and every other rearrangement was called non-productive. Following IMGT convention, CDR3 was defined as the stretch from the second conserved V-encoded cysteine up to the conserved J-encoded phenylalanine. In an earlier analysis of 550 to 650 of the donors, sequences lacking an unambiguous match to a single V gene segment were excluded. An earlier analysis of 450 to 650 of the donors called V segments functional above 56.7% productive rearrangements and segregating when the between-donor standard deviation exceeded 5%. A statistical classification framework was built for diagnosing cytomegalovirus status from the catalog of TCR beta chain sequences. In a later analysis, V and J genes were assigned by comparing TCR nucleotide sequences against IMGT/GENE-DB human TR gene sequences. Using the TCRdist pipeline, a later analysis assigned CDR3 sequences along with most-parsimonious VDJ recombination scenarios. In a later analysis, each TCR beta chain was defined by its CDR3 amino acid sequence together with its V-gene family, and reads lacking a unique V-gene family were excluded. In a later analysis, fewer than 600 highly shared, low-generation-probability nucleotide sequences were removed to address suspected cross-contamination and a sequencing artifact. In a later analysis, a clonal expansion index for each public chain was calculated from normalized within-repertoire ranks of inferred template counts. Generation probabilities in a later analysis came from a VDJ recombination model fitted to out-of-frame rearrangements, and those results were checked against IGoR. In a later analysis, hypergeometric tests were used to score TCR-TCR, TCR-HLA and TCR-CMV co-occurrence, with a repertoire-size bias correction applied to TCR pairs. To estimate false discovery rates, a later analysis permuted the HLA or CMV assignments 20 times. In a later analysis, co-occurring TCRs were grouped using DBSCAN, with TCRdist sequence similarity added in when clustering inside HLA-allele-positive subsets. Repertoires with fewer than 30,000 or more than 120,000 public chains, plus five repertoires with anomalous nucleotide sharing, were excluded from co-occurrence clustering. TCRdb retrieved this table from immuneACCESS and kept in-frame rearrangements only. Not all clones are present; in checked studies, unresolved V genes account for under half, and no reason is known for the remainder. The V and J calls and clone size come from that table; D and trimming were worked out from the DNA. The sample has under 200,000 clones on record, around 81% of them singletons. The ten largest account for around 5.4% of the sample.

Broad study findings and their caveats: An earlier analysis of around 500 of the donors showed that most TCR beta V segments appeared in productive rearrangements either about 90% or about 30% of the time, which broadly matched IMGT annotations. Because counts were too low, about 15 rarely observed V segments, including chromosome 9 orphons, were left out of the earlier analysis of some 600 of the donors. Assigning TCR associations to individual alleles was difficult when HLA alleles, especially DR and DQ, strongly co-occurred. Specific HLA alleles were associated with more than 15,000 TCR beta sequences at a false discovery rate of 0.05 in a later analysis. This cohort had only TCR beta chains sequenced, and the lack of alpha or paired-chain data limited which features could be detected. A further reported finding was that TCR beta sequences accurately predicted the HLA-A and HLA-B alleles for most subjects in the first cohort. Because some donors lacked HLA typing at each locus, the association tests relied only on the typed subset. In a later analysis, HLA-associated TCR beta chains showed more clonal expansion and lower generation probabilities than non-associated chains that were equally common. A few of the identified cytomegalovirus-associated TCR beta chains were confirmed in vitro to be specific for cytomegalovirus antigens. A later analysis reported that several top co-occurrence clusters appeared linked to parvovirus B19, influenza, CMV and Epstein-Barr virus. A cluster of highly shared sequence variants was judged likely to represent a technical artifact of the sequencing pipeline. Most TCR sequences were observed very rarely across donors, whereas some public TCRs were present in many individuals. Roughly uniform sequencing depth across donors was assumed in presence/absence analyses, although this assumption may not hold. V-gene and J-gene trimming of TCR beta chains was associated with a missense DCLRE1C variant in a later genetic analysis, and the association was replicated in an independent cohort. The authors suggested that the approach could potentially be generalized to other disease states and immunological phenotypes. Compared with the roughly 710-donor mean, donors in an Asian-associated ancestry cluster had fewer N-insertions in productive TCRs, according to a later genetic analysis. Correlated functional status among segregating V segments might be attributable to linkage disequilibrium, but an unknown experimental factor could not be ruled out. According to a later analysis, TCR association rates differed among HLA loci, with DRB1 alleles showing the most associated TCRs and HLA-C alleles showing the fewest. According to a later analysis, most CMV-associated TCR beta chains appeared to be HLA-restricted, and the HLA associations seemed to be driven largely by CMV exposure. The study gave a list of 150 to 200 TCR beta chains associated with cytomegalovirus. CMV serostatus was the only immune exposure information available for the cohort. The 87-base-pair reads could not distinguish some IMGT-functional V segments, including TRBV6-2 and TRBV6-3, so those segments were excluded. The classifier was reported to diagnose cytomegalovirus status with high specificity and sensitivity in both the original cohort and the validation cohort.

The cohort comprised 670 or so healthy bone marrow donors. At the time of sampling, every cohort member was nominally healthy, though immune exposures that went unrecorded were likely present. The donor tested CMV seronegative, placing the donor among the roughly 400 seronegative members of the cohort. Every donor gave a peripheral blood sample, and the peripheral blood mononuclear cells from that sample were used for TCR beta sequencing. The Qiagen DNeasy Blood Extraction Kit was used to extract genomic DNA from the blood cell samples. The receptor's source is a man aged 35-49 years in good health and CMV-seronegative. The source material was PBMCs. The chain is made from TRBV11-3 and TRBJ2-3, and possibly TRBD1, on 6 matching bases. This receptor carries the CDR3 CASSFRYRAEDTQYF. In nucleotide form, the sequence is TGTGCCAGCAGCTTCCGGTACAGGGCGGAAGATACGCAGTATTTT.